Each of the 8 T cell receptor beta chains below was sequenced from the same sample in a study of regulatory T cells in long-lasting Graves disease. The time point was: newly diagnosed GD, antithyroid drugs for less than 3 months. PBMC-extracted RNA yielded the TCR library. Building of the TCR beta libraries involved iRepertoire HTBI primers and Arm-PCR of CDR3 regions. One entry per CDR3 protein, called by TCRdb with MiXCR from the multiplex PCR reads. There are over 350,000 distinct CDR3 sequences in the sample; roughly 15% occur only once, and around 7.6% lies in the top ten. The same sample was also used in a study of T cells in Graves' hyperthyroidism and ophthalmopathy.

The sample consisted of peripheral blood mononuclear cells (PBMCs), taken at new diagnosis, from a patient treated with antithyroid drugs. The receptors derive from a woman aged 40 to 50 with Graves disease.

This clonotype was picked up many times. The J gene is TRBJ2-3, the V gene TRBV28; 8 bases match TRBD2. V lost 3 bases, J lost 0 bases, and 17 bases stayed unmatched. The CDR3 consists of 20 residues. Germline-derived CDR1 and CDR2 are MDHEN and SYDVKM. The CDR3 coding sequence is TGTGCCAGCAGTTTCTTCCCAGGAAACCAGCGGGAGTTTAGCACAGATACGCAGTATTTT. It translates to CASSFFPGNQREFSTDTQYF. Full variable domain (outside the CDR3, taken from reference TRBV28 and TRBJ2-3): DVKVTQSSRYLVKRTGEKVFLECVQDMDHENMFWYRQDPGLGLRLIYFSYDVKMKEKGDIPEGYSVSREKKERFSLILESASTNQTSMYLCASSFFPGNQREFSTDTQYFGPGTRLTVL.

This clonotype came up a few times. The chain employs TRBV19 and TRBJ1-1; a weak D match, TRBD1 (6 bases). The V and J ends lost 5 bases and 8 bases respectively, with 15 bases between them. This CDR3 contains 13 residues. Germline V gene data show CDR1 as LNHDA and CDR2 as SQIVND (reference sequence). The CDR3 loop reads CASSVTTTGEAFF. The CDR3 coding sequence is TGTGCCAGTAGTGTCACAACTACAGGGGAAGCTTTCTTT. Variable domain in full (rest from reference TRBV19 and TRBJ1-1): DGGITQSPKYLFRKEGQNVTLSCEQNLNHDAMYWYRQDPGQGLRLIYYSQIVNDFQKGDIAEGYSVSREKKESFPLTVTSAQKNPTAFYLCASSVTTTGEAFFGQGTRLTVV.

This clonotype occurred many times. This sequence joins TRBV28 and TRBJ1-5, with D maybe TRBD1 (6 bases). The V and J ends lost 8 bases and 4 bases respectively, with 12 bases between them. Germline V gene sequence: CDR1 MDHEN, CDR2 SYDVKM. The CDR3 is 13 residues long. The CDR3, as DNA: TGTGCCAGCGGGGGGGCGCCGAATCAGCCCCAGCATTTT. Amino acids: CASGGAPNQPQHF.

The V gene is TRBV20-1, the J gene TRBJ1-2; 8 nucleotides align to TRBD1. V trimming: 5 bases; J trimming: 1 base; junction bases outside the gene matches: 9. CDR1 and CDR2 (germline): DFQATT, SNEGSKA (reference sequence). CDR3 size: 15 residues. CDR3 nucleotides: TGCAGTGCTTTGGGACAGGCGCACCTTAACTATGGCTACACCTTC. This sequence encodes CSALGQAHLNYGYTF.

This clonotype has ten or more counts. The rearrangement uses TRBV7-9 and TRBJ2-7; 9 bases fit TRBD2. CDR3 size: 17 residues. After removal of 5 bases from V and 3 bases from J, the junction contained 14 bases not matched to a gene. Per germline, CDR1 SEHNR and CDR2 FQNEAQ (reference sequence). Here the CDR3 DNA reads TGTGCCAGCAGCGGCGGGGGGGGTAGCGGGAAGAACTACGAGCAGTACTTC. It is translated as CASSGGGGSGKNYEQYF.

This clonotype was observed many times. This chain connects TRBV28 to TRBJ2-4; a possible D gene is TRBD2 (6 bases). Germline loops: CDR1 MDHEN, CDR2 SYDVKM. CDR3 size: 16 residues. Between the trimmed V and J ends, which lost 3 bases and 0 bases, there was a span of 12 bases. The CDR3 DNA sequence: TGTGCCAGCAGTTTCGCGGGACCCATAGCCAAAAACATTCAGTACTTC. Translating it yields CASSFAGPIAKNIQYF. The full variable domain, rest sourced from reference TRBV28 and TRBJ2-4, is DVKVTQSSRYLVKRTGEKVFLECVQDMDHENMFWYRQDPGLGLRLIYFSYDVKMKEKGDIPEGYSVSREKKERFSLILESASTNQTSMYLCASSFAGPIAKNIQYFGAGTRLSVL.

As to this clonotype: With only one base between it and a far larger clone, this is likely a read error. The CDR3 is CASTPSGSDATQCF. The CDR3 DNA reads as TGTGCCAGCACGCCCAGCGGGAGTGACGCGACCCAGTGCTTC. The J gene is TRBJ2-5, the V gene TRBV11-2; 8 bases are a match to TRBD2. The germline CDR1 and CDR2 sequences are SGHAT and FQNNGV. There are 14 residues in the CDR3.

Note on this clonotype: A much larger clone sits a single nucleotide away, making a read error possible. The chain joins TRBV5-1 to TRBJ2-3; D uncertain. This CDR3 is 14 amino acids long. Per germline, CDR1 SGHRS and CDR2 YFSETQ. Trimming cost V 9 bases and J 6 bases, with 20 bases left between them. The chain's CDR3 is CANTDGLTLDTQYF. The CDR3 DNA reads as TGCGCCAACACAGACGGATTGACTTTGGATACGCAGTATTTT.